A selection of T cell receptor beta chains follows, all from one sample in a study of blood T cells in healthy people across ages. TCRdb analysed the 5' RACE reads with MiXCR anew, one entry per CDR3 protein. Of about 970,000 distinct CDR3 sequences in the sample, 51% were seen once. Input material: blood. Receptors originate from a woman in her sixties or seventies in good health. CDR3s include the opening cysteine and the closing phenylalanine or tryptophan. D genes are given only for firm matches. Not every row has a clone size; where given, it reads once, few, many or a size class.

NA | TRBJ2-6 | NA | TRBV6-5 | CAISYSMVGVSGANVLTF | TGTGCCATCAGTTACTCGATGGTGGGGGTTTCTGGGGCCAACGTCCTGACTTTC
NA | TRBJ2-4 | NA | TRBV15 | CATSRGFQESEQYF | TGTGCCACCAGCAGAGGATTTCAGGAATCTGAGCAGTACTTC
NA | TRBJ2-3 | NA | TRBV30 | CAWSSGLGGTQYF | TGTGCCTGGTCGTCGGGATTGGGAGGTACGCAGTATTTT
NA | TRBJ1-6 | NA | TRBV7-2 | CASSLVRVSGNSPLHF | TGTGCCAGCAGCTTAGTTAGGGTCTCCGGAAATTCACCCCTCCACTTT
NA | TRBJ2-1 | NA | TRBV20-1 | CSAGGRIQGDEQFF | TGCAGTGCTGGCGGGCGGATCCAGGGCGATGAGCAGTTCTTC
NA | TRBJ1-6 | once | TRBV28 | CASSRLDRINSPLHF | TGTGCCAGCAGTCGGTTGGACAGAATAAATTCACCCCTCCACTTT
TRBD2 | TRBJ2-1 | NA | TRBV20-1 | CSAPEGSGIRYNEQFF | TGCAGTGCCCCCGAAGGGAGCGGGATAAGGTACAATGAGCAGTTCTTC
NA | TRBJ2-7 | NA | TRBV29-1 | CSVALDSSMYEQYF | TGCAGCGTTGCATTGGACAGTAGTATGTACGAGCAGTACTTC
NA | TRBJ2-7 | NA | TRBV28 | CASSLRQIVSYEQYF | TGTGCCAGCAGTTTAAGGCAAATAGTATCCTACGAGCAGTACTTC
NA | TRBJ2-3 | NA | TRBV7-2 | CASSSQGGYSTDTQYF | TGTGCCAGCAGCTCACAAGGCGGTTATAGCACAGATACGCAGTATTTT
TRBD2 | TRBJ2-7 | NA | TRBV5-6 | CASSFYYREGPNGEQYF | TGTGCCAGCAGCTTCTATTACCGGGAGGGTCCTAATGGCGAGCAGTACTTC
TRBD2 | TRBJ2-3 | NA | TRBV29-1 | CSVEGTSGTGGSPDTQYF | TGCAGCGTTGAGGGTACTAGCGGGACCGGCGGGTCCCCAGATACGCAGTATTTT
TRBD2 | TRBJ2-7 | NA | TRBV5-1 | CASAPRTSGLLKQYF | TGCGCCAGCGCTCCCCGGACTAGCGGCCTCTTGAAGCAGTACTTC
TRBD2 | TRBJ2-7 | NA | TRBV2 | CASKPGLAAYEQYF | TGTGCCAGCAAGCCAGGCCTAGCGGCCTACGAGCAGTACTTC
TRBD2 | TRBJ2-1 | NA | TRBV3-1 | CASSQGGRYNEQFF | TGTGCCAGCAGCCAGGGCGGGAGGTACAATGAGCAGTTCTTC
NA | TRBJ2-3 | NA | TRBV7-3 | CASSLVGLTDTQYF | TGTGCCAGCAGCTTAGTCGGGCTCACAGATACGCAGTATTTT
TRBD2 | TRBJ2-1 | once | TRBV20-1 | CSARDLTSGSFYNEQFF | TGCAGTGCTAGAGATCTCACTAGCGGGTCCTTTTACAATGAGCAGTTCTTC
NA | TRBJ2-7 | few | TRBV6-5 | CASSDTASYEQYF | TGTGCCAGTAGTGACACAGCCTCCTACGAGCAGTACTTC
NA | TRBJ2-4 | once | TRBV6-2/TRBV6-3 | CASSYSALRGSKNIQYF | TGTGCCAGCAGTTACTCTGCGCTCCGGGGGTCCAAAAACATTCAGTACTTC
TRBD2 | TRBJ2-5 | NA | TRBV29-1 | CSVILAEQETQYF | TGCAGCGTTATACTAGCGGAACAAGAGACCCAGTACTTC
NA | TRBJ1-2 | NA | TRBV5-1 | CASTTRPGTPTGGHTF | TGCGCCAGCACCACCAGGCCCGGAACACCAACCGGCGGCCACACCTTC
NA | TRBJ2-4 | few | TRBV10-3 | CAISEGKTKNIQYF | TGTGCCATCAGTGAGGGGAAGACCAAAAACATTCAGTACTTC
NA | TRBJ2-7 | NA | TRBV28 | CASSIDRLLSYEQYF | TGTGCCAGCAGTATAGACAGGCTTCTCTCCTACGAGCAGTACTTC
NA | TRBJ1-4 | NA | TRBV20-1 | CSARGLGGDEKLFF | TGCAGTGCTAGAGGTTTAGGAGGGGATGAAAAACTGTTTTTT
NA | TRBJ2-1 | NA | TRBV20-1 | CSADTGRETQFF | TGCAGTGCTGATACAGGGAGAGAGACCCAGTTCTTC
NA | TRBJ2-1 | few | TRBV10-3 | CAISEIGNEQFF | TGTGCCATCAGTGAAATAGGGAATGAGCAGTTCTTC
NA | TRBJ2-5 | NA | TRBV20-1 | CSASDRRGETQYF | TGCAGTGCCTCTGACCGGCGAGGGGAGACCCAGTACTTC
TRBD2 | TRBJ2-1 | NA | TRBV7-2 | CASSPGGSGSNEQFF | TGTGCCAGCAGCCCCGGGGGTAGCGGGTCGAATGAGCAGTTCTTC
NA | TRBJ2-7 | NA | TRBV4-1 | CASSPPGSYNEQYF | TGCGCCAGCAGCCCCCCAGGATCATACAATGAGCAGTACTTC
NA | TRBJ2-5 | few | TRBV7-7 | CASSQGLRETQYF | TGTGCCAGCAGCCAGGGGTTGCGGGAGACCCAGTACTTC
NA | TRBJ2-3 | NA | TRBV20-1 | CSARRRPGLDTQYF | TGCAGTGCTAGGCGCCGGCCCGGCCTAGATACGCAGTATTTT
TRBD1 | TRBJ1-4 | NA | TRBV4-1 | CASSQGTGGEKLFF | TGCGCCAGCAGCCAAGGGACAGGGGGTGAAAAACTGTTTTTT
NA | TRBJ2-3 | many | TRBV11-2 | CASSLWGADTQYF | TGTGCCAGCAGCTTATGGGGCGCAGATACGCAGTATTTT
NA | TRBJ2-3 | NA | TRBV5-6 | CASSRTGRGTDTQYF | TGTGCCAGCAGCCGTACAGGGAGGGGCACAGATACGCAGTATTTT
TRBD2 | TRBJ2-3 | NA | TRBV6-6 | CASSFLKRDWGTDTQYF | TGTGCCAGCAGTTTTTTAAAGCGGGATTGGGGGACAGATACGCAGTATTTT
TRBD1 | TRBJ2-1 | NA | TRBV9 | CASSVGGDRLAEQFF | TGTGCCAGCAGCGTAGGAGGGGACAGGTTAGCTGAGCAGTTCTTC
NA | TRBJ2-1 | once | TRBV3-1 | CASSQTSGSQFF | TGTGCCAGCAGCCAAACCAGCGGGTCCCAGTTCTTC
NA | TRBJ2-1 | few | TRBV12-3/TRBV12-4 | CASSLARETIPNEQFF | TGTGCCAGCAGTTTAGCGCGAGAGACTATACCCAATGAGCAGTTCTTC
NA | TRBJ2-7 | few | TRBV6-5 | CASTTTGSNYEQYF | TGTGCCAGCACGACCACGGGTTCGAACTACGAGCAGTACTTC
NA | TRBJ1-4 | NA | TRBV11-2 | CASSLMRGEDEKLFF | TGTGCCAGCAGCTTAATGAGGGGGGAAGATGAAAAACTGTTTTTT
TRBD1 | TRBJ2-4 | few | TRBV3-1 | CASSPQGERAKNIQYF | TGTGCCAGCAGCCCCCAGGGGGAGCGAGCCAAAAACATTCAGTACTTC
TRBD1 | TRBJ2-3 | NA | TRBV6-1 | CASSRRDREEGYTDTQYF | TGTGCCAGCAGTCGCCGGGACAGGGAGGAGGGATACACAGATACGCAGTATTTT
NA | TRBJ2-1 | NA | TRBV7-2 | CASSSPGTFSYNEQFF | TGTGCCAGCAGCTCACCCGGGACTTTCTCCTACAATGAGCAGTTCTTC
NA | TRBJ1-2 | once | TRBV12-3/TRBV12-4 | CASSPSDSQPLMKRGYTF | TGTGCCAGCAGTCCTTCCGACAGCCAACCCCTAATGAAACGGGGCTACACCTTC
TRBD2 | TRBJ2-7 | NA | TRBV2 | CASRGWTSGVEQYF | TGTGCCAGCAGGGGTTGGACTAGCGGGGTCGAGCAGTACTTC
TRBD1 | TRBJ1-2 | few | TRBV3-1 | CASSPRTGAYGYTF | TGTGCCAGCAGCCCACGAACAGGGGCCTATGGCTACACCTTC